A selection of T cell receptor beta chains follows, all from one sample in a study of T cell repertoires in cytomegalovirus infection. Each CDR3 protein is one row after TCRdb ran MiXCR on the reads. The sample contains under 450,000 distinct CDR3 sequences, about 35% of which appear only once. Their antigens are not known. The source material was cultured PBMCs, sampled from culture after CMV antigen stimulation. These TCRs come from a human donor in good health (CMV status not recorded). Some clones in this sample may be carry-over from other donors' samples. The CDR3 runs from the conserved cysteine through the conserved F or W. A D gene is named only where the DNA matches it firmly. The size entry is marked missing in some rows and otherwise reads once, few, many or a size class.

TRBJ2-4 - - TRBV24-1 CATSDFRDIQYF TGTGCCACCAGTGATTTTAGGGACATTCAGTACTTC
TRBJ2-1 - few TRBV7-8 CASSFQDSRNYNEQFF TGTGCCAGCAGCTTCCAGGACTCGCGAAACTACAATGAGCAGTTCTTC
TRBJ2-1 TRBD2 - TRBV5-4 CASSLGASGWEQFF TGTGCCAGCAGCTTGGGGGCTAGCGGCTGGGAGCAGTTCTTC
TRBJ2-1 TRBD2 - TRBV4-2 CASSQHLAGGPYNEQFF TGTGCCAGCAGCCAACACTTAGCGGGAGGGCCATACAATGAGCAGTTCTTC
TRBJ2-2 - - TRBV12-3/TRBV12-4 CASSRTLNTGELFF TGTGCCAGCAGCCGGACTTTGAACACCGGGGAGCTGTTTTTT
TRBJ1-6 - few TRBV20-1 CSARQLGGAQGSPLHF TGCAGTGCTAGACAACTCGGGGGGGCCCAAGGTTCACCCCTCCACTTT
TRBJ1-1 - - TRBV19 CASSILVDNTEAFF TGTGCCAGTAGTATTCTGGTGGACAACACTGAAGCTTTCTTT
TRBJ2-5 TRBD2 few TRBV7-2 CASSPGTSRPETQYF TGTGCCAGCAGCCCAGGGACTAGTCGACCGGAGACCCAGTACTTC
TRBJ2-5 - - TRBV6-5 CASSSPDRRGQGTQYF TGTGCCAGCAGCTCCCCAGATCGCAGGGGCCAAGGGACCCAGTACTTC
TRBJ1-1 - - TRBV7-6 CASSPGLGGSGEAFF TGTGCCAGCAGCCCTGGGTTGGGGGGTAGCGGTGAAGCTTTCTTT